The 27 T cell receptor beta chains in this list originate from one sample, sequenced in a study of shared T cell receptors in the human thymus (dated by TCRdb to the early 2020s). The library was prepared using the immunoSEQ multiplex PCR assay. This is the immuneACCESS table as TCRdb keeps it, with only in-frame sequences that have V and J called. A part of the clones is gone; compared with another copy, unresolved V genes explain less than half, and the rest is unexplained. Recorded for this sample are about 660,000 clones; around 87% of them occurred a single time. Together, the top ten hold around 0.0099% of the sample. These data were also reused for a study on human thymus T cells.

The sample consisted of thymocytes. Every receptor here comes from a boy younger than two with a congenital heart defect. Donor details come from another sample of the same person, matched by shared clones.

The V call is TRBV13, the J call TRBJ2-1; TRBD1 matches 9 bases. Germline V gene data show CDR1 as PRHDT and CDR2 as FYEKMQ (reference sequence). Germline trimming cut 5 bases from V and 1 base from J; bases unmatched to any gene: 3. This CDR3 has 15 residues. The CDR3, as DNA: TGTGCCAGCAGCGCGGACAGGGGATCCTACAATGAGCAGTTCTTC. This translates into CASSADRGSYNEQFF.

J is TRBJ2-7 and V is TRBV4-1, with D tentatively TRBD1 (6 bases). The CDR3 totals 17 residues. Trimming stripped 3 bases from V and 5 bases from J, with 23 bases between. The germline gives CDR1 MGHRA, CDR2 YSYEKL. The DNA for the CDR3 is TGCGCCAGCAGCCAGCAAACTCGGACAGAAAGGTTCAACGAGCAGTACTTC. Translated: CASSQQTRTERFNEQYF.

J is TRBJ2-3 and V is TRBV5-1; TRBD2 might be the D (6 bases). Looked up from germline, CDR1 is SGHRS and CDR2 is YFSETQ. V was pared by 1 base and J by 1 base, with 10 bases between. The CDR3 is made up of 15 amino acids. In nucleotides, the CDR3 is TGCGCCAGCAGCTTGAAGCCTAGCGGCACAGATACGCAGTATTTT. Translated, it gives CASSLKPSGTDTQYF. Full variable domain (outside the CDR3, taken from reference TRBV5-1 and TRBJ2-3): KAGVTQTPRYLIKTRGQQVTLSCSPISGHRSVSWYQQTPGQGLQFLFEYFSETQRNKGNFPGRFSGRQFSNSRSEMNVSTLELGDSALYLCASSLKPSGTDTQYFGPGTRLTVL.

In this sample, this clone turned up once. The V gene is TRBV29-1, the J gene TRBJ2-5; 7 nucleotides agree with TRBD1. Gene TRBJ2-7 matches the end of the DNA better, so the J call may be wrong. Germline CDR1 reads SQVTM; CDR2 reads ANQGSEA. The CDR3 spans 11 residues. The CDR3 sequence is CSVEGQTEQYF. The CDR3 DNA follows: TGCAGCGTTGAGGGACAGACCGAGCAGTACTTC.

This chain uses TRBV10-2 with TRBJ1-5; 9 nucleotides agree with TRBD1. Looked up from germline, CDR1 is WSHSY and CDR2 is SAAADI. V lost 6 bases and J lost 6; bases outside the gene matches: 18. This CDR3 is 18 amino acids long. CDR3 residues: CASSSGAGGQGLSQPQHF. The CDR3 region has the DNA TGCGCCAGCAGCTCCGGCGCCGGGGGACAGGGTTTAAGTCAGCCCCAGCATTTT.

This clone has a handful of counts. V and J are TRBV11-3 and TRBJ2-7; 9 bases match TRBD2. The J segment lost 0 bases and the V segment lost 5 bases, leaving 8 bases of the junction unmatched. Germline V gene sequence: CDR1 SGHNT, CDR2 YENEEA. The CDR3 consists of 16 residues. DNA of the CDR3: TGTGCCAGCAGCCCAGAAGGGACTAGCTTCTCCTACGAGCAGTACTTC. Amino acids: CASSPEGTSFSYEQYF.

CDR3 sequence (DNA): TGTGCCAGCAGCCTCGCTAGCGGGAGTTACGAGCAGTACTTC. Translating gives CASSLASGSYEQYF. V is TRBV14 and J is TRBJ2-7; 10 nucleotides line up with TRBD2. CDR1 is SGHDN and CDR2 is FVKESK in the germline V gene. V was pared by 4 bases and J by 4 bases, with 4 bases of the junction left unmatched. The CDR3 is 14 residues long.

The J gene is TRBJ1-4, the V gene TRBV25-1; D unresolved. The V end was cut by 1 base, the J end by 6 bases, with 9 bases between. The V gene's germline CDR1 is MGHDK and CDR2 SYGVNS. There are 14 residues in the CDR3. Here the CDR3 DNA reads TGTGCCAGCAGTGAATGCGGTGATGATGAAAAACTGTTTTTT. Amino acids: CASSECGDDEKLFF.

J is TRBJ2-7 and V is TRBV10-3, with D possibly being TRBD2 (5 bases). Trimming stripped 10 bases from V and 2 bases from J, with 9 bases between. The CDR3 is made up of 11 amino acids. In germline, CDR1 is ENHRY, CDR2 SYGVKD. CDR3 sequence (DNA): TGTGCCACGGGGATTACCTACGAGCAGTACTTC. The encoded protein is CATGITYEQYF.

The CDR3 coding sequence is TGTGCCAGCAGCTCCGGCAGGGTCAGGCAAAACATTCAGTACTTC. It translates to CASSSGRVRQNIQYF. V and J are TRBV6-6 and TRBJ2-4; tentative D call: TRBD1 (5 bases). Germline CDR1 MNHNY, CDR2 SVGAGI (reference sequence). The V gene lost 6 bases and the J gene lost 5 bases, with 17 bases spanning the gap. The CDR3 sequence is 15 residues long.

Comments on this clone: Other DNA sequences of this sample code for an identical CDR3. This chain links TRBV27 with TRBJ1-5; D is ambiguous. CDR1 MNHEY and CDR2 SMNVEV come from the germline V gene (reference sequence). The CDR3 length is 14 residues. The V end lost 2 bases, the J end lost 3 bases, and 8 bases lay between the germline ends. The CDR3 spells CASSLRGSNQPQHF. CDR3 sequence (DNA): TGTGCCAGCAGTTTACGGGGTTCCAATCAGCCCCAGCATTTT.

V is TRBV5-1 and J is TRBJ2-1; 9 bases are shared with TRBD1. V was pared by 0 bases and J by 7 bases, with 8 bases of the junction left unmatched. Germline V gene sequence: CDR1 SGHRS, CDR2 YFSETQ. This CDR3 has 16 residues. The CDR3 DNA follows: TGCGCCAGCAGCTTGGCACAGGGGGCCCCAGGGAATGAGCAGTTCTTC. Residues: CASSLAQGAPGNEQFF.

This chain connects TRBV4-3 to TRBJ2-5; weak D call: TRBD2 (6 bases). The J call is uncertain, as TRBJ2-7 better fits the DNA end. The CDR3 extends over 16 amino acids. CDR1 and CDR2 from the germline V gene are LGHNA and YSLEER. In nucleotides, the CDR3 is TGCGCCAGCAGCCACCCACGGGAGATTCACCGGTACGAGCAGTACTTC. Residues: CASSHPREIHRYEQYF.

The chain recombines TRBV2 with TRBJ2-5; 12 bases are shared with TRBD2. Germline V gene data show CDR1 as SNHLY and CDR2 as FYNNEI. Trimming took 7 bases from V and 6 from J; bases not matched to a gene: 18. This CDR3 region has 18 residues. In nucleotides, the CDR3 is TGTGCCAGCATCCGGGGGTCTAGCGGGAGGGCCGATACAAAGACCCAGTACTTC. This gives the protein CASIRGSSGRADTKTQYF. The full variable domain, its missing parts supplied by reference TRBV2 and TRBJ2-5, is EPEVTQTPSHQVTQMGQEVILRCVPISNHLYFYWYRQILGQKVEFLVSFYNNEISEKSEIFDDQFSVERPDGSNFTLKIRSTKLEDSAMYFCASIRGSSGRADTKTQYFGPGTRLLVL.

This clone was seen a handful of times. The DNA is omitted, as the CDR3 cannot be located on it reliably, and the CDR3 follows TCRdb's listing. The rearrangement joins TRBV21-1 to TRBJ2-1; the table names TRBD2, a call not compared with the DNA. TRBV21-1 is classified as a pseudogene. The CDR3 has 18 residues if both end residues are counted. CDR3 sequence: CASSTPVASGSQYNEQFF.

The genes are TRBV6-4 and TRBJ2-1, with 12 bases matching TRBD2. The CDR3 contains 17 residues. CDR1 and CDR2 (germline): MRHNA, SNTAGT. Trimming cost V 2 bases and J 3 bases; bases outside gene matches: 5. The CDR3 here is CASSDGGGLAGYNEQFF. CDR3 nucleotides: TGTGCCAGCAGTGACGGGGGGGGACTAGCGGGCTACAATGAGCAGTTCTTC.

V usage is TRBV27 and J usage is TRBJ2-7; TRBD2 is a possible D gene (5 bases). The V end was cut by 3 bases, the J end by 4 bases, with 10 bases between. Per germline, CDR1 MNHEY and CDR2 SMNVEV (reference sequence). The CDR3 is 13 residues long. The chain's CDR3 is CASSFGIFYEQYF. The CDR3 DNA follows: TGTGCCAGCAGTTTCGGGATCTTTTACGAGCAGTACTTC.

The CDR3 reads CASSLPNRGAEAFF. CDR3 in DNA: TGTGCCAGCAGCTTACCGAATCGGGGGGCTGAAGCTTTCTTT. This chain links TRBV11-1 with TRBJ1-1; TRBD1 is a possible D gene (5 bases). Deletions cut 2 bases from V and 6 bases from J, with 13 bases between. Germline-derived CDR1 and CDR2 are SGHAT and FQDESV (reference sequence). The CDR3 is 14 residues long.

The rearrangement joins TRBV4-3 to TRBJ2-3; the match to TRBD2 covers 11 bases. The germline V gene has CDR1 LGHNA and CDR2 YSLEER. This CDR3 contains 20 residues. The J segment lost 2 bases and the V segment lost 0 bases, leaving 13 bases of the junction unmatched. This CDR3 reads CASSQERESTSGNLTDTQYF. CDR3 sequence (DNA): TGCGCCAGCAGCCAAGAAAGGGAGTCGACTAGCGGGAACCTCACAGATACGCAGTATTTT.

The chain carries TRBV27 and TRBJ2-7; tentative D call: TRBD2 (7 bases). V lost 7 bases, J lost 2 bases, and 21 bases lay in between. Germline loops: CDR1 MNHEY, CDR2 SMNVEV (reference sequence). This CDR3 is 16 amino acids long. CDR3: CASKGGRGTTTYEQYF. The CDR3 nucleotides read TGTGCCAGCAAGGGGGGCCGAGGGACTACCACCTACGAGCAGTACTTC.

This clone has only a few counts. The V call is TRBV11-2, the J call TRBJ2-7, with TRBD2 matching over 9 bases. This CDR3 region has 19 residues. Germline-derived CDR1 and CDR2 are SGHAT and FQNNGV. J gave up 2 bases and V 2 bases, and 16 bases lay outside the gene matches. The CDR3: CASSLPASGKGQAAYEQYF. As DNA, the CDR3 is TGTGCCAGCAGCTTACCCGCTAGCGGGAAGGGTCAGGCGGCCTACGAGCAGTACTTC.

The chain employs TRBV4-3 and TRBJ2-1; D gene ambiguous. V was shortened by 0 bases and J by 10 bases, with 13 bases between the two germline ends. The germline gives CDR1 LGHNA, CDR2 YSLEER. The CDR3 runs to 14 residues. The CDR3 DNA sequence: TGCGCCAGCAGCCAAGATTCCTCCCTCCCGGAGCAGTTCTTC. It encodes CASSQDSSLPEQFF.

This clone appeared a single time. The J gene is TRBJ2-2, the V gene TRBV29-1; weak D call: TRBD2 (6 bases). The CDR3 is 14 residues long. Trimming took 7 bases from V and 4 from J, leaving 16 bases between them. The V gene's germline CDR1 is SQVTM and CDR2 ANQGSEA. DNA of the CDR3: TGCAGCGCCGGAGAACGGGAGCTCACCGGGGAGCTGTTTTTT. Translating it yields CSAGERELTGELFF.

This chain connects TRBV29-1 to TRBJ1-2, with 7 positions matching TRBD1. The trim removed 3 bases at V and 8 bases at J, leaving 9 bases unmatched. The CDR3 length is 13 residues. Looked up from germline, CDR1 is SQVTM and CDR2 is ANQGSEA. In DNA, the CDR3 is TGCAGCGTTGACCTGACAGGGTTTGACGGCTACACCTTC. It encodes CSVDLTGFDGYTF.

The CDR3 DNA is TGCGCCAGCAGCCAAAAGGACTACGTCAGCTCCTACAATGAGCAGTTCTTC. Its protein is CASSQKDYVSSYNEQFF. V is TRBV4-3 and J is TRBJ2-1; D may be TRBD2 (6 bases). The CDR3 is made up of 17 amino acids. The germline V and J ends were trimmed by 2 bases and 0 bases, with 14 bases remaining between them. The germline gives CDR1 LGHNA, CDR2 YSLEER.

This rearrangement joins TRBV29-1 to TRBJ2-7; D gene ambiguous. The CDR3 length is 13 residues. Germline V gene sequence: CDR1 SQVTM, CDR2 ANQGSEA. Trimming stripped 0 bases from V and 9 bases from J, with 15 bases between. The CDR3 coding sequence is TGCAGCGTTGAAGAGCACTCTAGGAGAGGGCAGTACTTC. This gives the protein CSVEEHSRRGQYF.

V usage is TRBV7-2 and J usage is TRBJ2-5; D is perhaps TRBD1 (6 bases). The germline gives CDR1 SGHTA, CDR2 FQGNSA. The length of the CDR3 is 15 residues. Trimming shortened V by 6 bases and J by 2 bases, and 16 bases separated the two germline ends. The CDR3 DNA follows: TGTGCCAGCAGGCAAACGGGCCAGGGGCAAGAGACCCAGTACTTC. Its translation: CASRQTGQGQETQYF.